There are a few counts of the clone carrying this T cell receptor (beta chain). PCR was performed a second time for roughly 7 to 12 cycles using a sample-barcoded 5' primer and a J-beta primer mix. At least 3 million CDR3-containing paired-end reads were obtained per sample. TCRdb called the 5' RACE reads again in MiXCR, with one record for every CDR3 protein. The table lists approximately 1.5 million distinct CDR3 sequences, less than 45% of them singletons. Donation came from healthy Caucasian individuals in Russia who were aged roughly 6 to 95. Approximately 9.2 milliliters was the volume of peripheral blood drawn from each donor. Each sample yielded at least 6 micrograms of PBMC total RNA. This sample stems from a study of blood T cells in healthy people across ages. Germline V gives CDR1 DFQATT, CDR2 SNEGSKA (reference sequence). V was pared by 5 bases and J by 1 base, with 5 bases of the junction left unmatched. The CDR3 contains 13 residues.

What was sequenced was blood. The V gene is TRBV20-1, the J gene TRBJ2-7, with 7 bases matching TRBD1. The receptor was derived from a woman aged 18-29 years in good health. CDR3 bases: TGCAGTGCTCCGACAGGGTCATCCTACGAGCAGTACTTC. Translation gives CSAPTGSSYEQYF.